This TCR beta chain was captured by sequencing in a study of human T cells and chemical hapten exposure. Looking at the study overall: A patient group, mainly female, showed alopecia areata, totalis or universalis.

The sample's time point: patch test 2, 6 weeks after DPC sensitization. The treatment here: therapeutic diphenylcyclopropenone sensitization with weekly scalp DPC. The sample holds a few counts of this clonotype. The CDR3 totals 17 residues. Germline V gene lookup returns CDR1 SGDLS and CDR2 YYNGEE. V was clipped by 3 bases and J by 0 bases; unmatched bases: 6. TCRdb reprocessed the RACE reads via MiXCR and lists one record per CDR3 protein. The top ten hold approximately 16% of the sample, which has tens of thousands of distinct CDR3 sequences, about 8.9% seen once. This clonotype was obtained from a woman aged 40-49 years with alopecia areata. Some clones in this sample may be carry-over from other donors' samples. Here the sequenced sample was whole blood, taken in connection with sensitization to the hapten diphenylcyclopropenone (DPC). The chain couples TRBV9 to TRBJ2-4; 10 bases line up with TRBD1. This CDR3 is CASSGRDRGLAKNIQYF. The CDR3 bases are TGTGCCAGCAGCGGACGGGACAGGGGACTAGCCAAAAACATTCAGTACTTC.